This T cell receptor beta chain was recovered during a study of vaccination effects on CD4 cells after COVID-19. Overall study results and limits: New vaccine-induced clones dominated convalescents' post-vaccine spike-reactive clones. Vaccine- and infection-induced clones showed marked clonal contraction late following vaccination.

Details on this clone: Its antigen remains unidentified.

The protocol was immunoSEQ multiplex PCR, while the TCRdb copy is restricted to in-frame clones and leaves out a portion. The sample yields about 45,000 clones, around 74% seen once. Sequencing was preceded by expansion of antigen-specific CD4+ T cells with viral peptide pools in the ViraFEST assay. CD4+ T cells were isolated after around ten days of culture. Confirmation by PCR established that the person had SARS-CoV-2 infection between March and December 2020. PBMC were cultured at under 2.5 million per well with approximately 9 IU/ml IL-2 and 10 ug/ml peptides. Cells had half their medium changed to IL-2 medium on days 3 and 7. CDR1 and CDR2 (germline): SGHAT, FQNNGV. CDR3 length equals 13 residues. Trimming removed 4 bases from V and 12 bases from J; junction bases left unmatched: 8.

The clonotype comes from a human donor who had a prior SARS-CoV-2 infection. The material sequenced was CD4+ T cells from PBMCs cultured with a peptide pool, taken before COVID-19 vaccination. V usage is TRBV11-2 and J usage is TRBJ2-7; 11 bases line up with TRBD1. CDR3 DNA: TGTGCCAGCAGCTCCCGGGACAGGGGGATTCGGTACTTC. This codes for CASSSRDRGIRYF.